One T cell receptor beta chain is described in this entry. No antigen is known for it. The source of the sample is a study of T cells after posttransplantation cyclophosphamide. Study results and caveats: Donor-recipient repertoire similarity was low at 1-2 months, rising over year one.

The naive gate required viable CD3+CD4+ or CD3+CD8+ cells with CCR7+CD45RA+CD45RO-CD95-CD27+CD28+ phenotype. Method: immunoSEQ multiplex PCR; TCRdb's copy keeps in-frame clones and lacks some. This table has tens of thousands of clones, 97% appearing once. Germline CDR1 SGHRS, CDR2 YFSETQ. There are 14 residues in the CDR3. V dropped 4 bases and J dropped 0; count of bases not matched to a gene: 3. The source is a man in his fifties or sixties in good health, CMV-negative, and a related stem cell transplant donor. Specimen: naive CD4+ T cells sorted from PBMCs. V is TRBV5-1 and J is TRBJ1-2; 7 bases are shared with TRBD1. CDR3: CASSPRGSNYGYTF. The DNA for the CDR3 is TGCGCCAGCAGCCCCAGGGGGTCTAACTATGGCTACACCTTC.